The entry that follows covers one TCR beta chain sequence. Its antigen remains unidentified. Other DNA variants within this sample encode the same CDR3. The sample belongs to a study of cytomegalovirus exposure and HLA in healthy donors. The V segment lost 5 bases and the J segment 11 bases; nucleotides outside the gene matches: 11. Germline V gene data show CDR1 as SEHNR and CDR2 as FQNEAQ (reference sequence). The CDR3 is made up of 15 amino acids. Study-wide results and caveats: Because they were indistinguishable, some V segments, including TRBV6-2 and TRBV6-3, were excluded. In a later analysis, at a false discovery rate of 0.05, approximately 16,000 TCR beta sequences were associated with HLA alleles.

The PCR employed 60 Vbeta primers together with 13 Jbeta primers. Profiled with immunoSEQ multiplex PCR; TCRdb holds only in-frame clones, not every one. The sample records 150,000 to 200,000 clones, around 77% being singletons. The chain uses TRBV7-9 and TRBJ1-6, with 8 bases matching TRBD1. This receptor was identified in a man aged 50-59 years in good health and CMV-seropositive. The sequencing input was PBMCs. CDR3 in DNA: TGTGCCAGCAGCCCGCTAGGACAGGGTGGGCCACCCCTCCACTTT. As protein: CASSPLGQGGPPLHF.